Given below is one T cell receptor beta chain in context. This clonotype was seen at least ten times. Its antigen has not been determined. Base qualities are not provided; no much larger clone lies one nucleotide away. The sample is drawn from a study of T cells after yellow fever vaccination (dated by TCRdb to about 2019). Background on the whole study: The SMART-Seq v4 Ultra Low Input RNA kit was used to prepare libraries from fractions with low cell numbers. Bulk TCR alpha and beta repertoires were sequenced longitudinally to track T-cell clones before and after primary and booster YFV17D yellow fever vaccination. The cohort comprised two healthy male donors, one aged 18 to 30 and one aged 30 to 40 years. Bulk PBMC replicates and cell subsets were isolated from blood drawn at multiple timepoints before and after both primary and secondary immunization. What the research found in general, with its limitations: Because abundant contaminating clonotypes from the bulk population could be contained in FACS-sorted repertoires, computational filtering was required. The secondary T-cell response was weaker than the primary response but faster, peaking on day 5 instead of day 15. The study included only a couple of donors, which limits how far the findings can be generalized. Most clones expanded after primary vaccination were re-detected after the booster (96% of CD4 and roughly 85% of CD8), suggesting broad memory maintenance. A small share of clonotypes occurred in both CD4 and CD8 compartments, likely arising from convergent recombination.

TCR cDNA was synthesized by 5'RACE template switching, through which a universal primer site and unique molecular identifiers were introduced. Priming for cDNA synthesis came from both the TCR alpha and TCR beta constant segments. Two PCR steps were used to amplify libraries, with sample barcodes and sequencing adapters being added in the second step. Libraries were sequenced on Illumina HiSeq 2500 (2x100 bp) or NovaSeq (2x150 bp). From the authors' description of their analysis: MIGEC was used to demultiplex reads and collapse the reads into UMI consensus sequences, and MiXCR was used for V(D)J alignment. Using edgeR on replicate PBMC samples, clonotypes were called vaccine-responding if FDR was below 0.01 and the log2 fold change was above 5 up to day 15. Each bulk clonotype received a CD4 or CD8 identity based on whether the sequenced CD4 or CD8 repertoire contained that clonotype at higher abundance. Clones were called with MiXCR by TCRdb after fastp trimmed the public reads at Q25, and only in-frame beta chains were retained. When rows share a CDR3 protein, they turn into one entry using the most common DNA and genes. TCRdb, not the authors, supplied the V and J calls. Across this sample there are some 400,000 distinct CDR3 sequences, with about 6% seen only once. Around 16% of the sample is in the top ten clones.

CDR1 and CDR2 (KGHSH, LQKENI) derive from the germline V gene. The cysteine opens and the phenylalanine closes a CDR3 of 14 amino acids. This entry keeps only the CDR3 DNA: 42 bases, framed from base 1. The junction carries 17 bases between V and J, which are trimmed by 6 bases and 8 bases respectively. The treatment or condition label here, explained by the study, means: live attenuated yellow fever vaccine strain. Two biological replicates of bulk PBMCs were collected at each blood-draw timepoint. PBMCs were isolated from peripheral blood using a standard Ficoll-Paque protocol. TriZol was used to extract RNA from bulk PBMCs, CD4 and CD8 fractions, and dextramer-positive and dextramer-negative fractions.

The receptor was derived from a man aged 30 to 45 who received the YFV17D yellow fever vaccine. The starting material was PBMCs, obtained 5 days after the yellow fever booster vaccination. The sequence is built from TRBV18 and TRBJ1-5, and TRBD1 may be the D gene, going by 5 matching bases. The DNA sequence is given as TGTGCCAGCTCCAAAGGGGTAGGACAAAAGCCCCAGCATTTT. Translated, it gives CASSKGVGQKPQHF.